The present TCR beta chain was sequenced within a study of blood T cell repertoires in COVID-19. Study-level information: PBMCs, B-cell-depleted T cells, or T cells provided the cDNA or gDNA that made up the material.

Looked up from germline, CDR1 is SGHRS and CDR2 is YFSETQ. The V end lost 0 bases, the J end lost 2 bases, and 6 bases lay between the germline ends. This CDR3 spans 14 amino acids. On this clone itself: The sample carries other DNA sequences with the same CDR3.

TCRdb's copy holds only in-frame clones and misses some; the assay was immunoSEQ multiplex PCR. The repertoire holds around 310,000 clones, with around 91% as singletons. This TCR was sampled from a middle-aged woman with COVID-19, enrolled during active disease. The sample taken for sequencing was peripheral blood. The chain couples TRBV5-1 to TRBJ2-1; D not resolved. The DNA of the CDR3 is TGCGCCAGCAGCTTGGAGCCTCCCTACAATGAGCAGTTCTTC. This codes for CASSLEPPYNEQFF.